The table lists the clone carrying this T cell receptor (beta chain) with a few counts. Its antigen remains unidentified. The CDR3 extends over 17 amino acids. Losses at the gene ends were 3 bases for V and 2 bases for J; bases not matched to a gene: 9. CDR1 is SGHRS and CDR2 is YFSETQ in the germline V gene. Clones were read by immunoSEQ multiplex PCR, and TCRdb kept only the in-frame ones, dropping some. Among tens of thousands of clones listed, more than 65% were seen once. This entry belongs to a study of T cells in narcolepsy. Study summary: Healthy controls were enrolled alongside patients with narcolepsy type 1 or type 2.

Study-wide points: Autoreactive HCRT-specific and TRIB2-specific clonotypes were marked in same-patient CSF-versus-blood CD4+ comparisons. Autoreactive clonotypes reportedly recurred in blood of same and different patients, not controls.

Sequencing was performed on memory (CD45RA-) CD4+ T cells from blood. The sequence was obtained from a human donor in good health. This chain uses TRBV5-1 with TRBJ2-7, with 12 bases that match TRBD1. The CDR3 sequence is CASSSGTGGARAYEQYF. The CDR3 DNA reads as TGCGCCAGCAGCTCCGGGACAGGGGGCGCGCGGGCCTACGAGCAGTACTTC.